Presented here are 7 T cell receptor beta chains from one specimen sequenced in a study of T-cell reconstitution after alpha-beta-depleted transplantation in children. Unique molecular identifiers were incorporated during preparation of the TCRbeta library. TCRdb re-analysed the PCR reads in MiXCR, keeping a single row per CDR3 protein. The sample has roughly 490,000 distinct CDR3 sequences; over 9.5% are singletons. This sample comprised PBMCs, mostly from graft donor cells, obtained 180 days after TCRalphabeta/CD19-depleted stem cell transplant. These receptors were obtained from a female patient between 2 and 10 years old who had a stem cell transplant for aplastic anemia, so the T cells may come from the graft donor.

This clonotype was recorded a few times. The rearrangement joins TRBV12-3 or TRBV12-4 to TRBJ2-1, with TRBD2 matching 8 bases. The V gene end was trimmed by 4 bases and the J gene end by 1 base; junction bases not matched to a gene: 12. The CDR3 runs to 18 residues. The CDR3 loop reads CASSSQTTSETSYNEQFF. Here the CDR3 DNA reads TGTGCCAGCAGTTCCCAGACGACTAGCGAGACTTCCTACAATGAGCAGTTCTTC.

The chain has TRBV25-1 and TRBJ2-1, with D unresolved. This CDR3 has 16 residues. CDR1 MGHDK and CDR2 SYGVNS come from the germline V gene. Trimming shortened V by 6 bases and J by 0 bases, and 15 bases separated the two germline ends. CDR3 in amino acids: CASRETGGSSYNEQFF. The CDR3 nucleotides read TGTGCCAGCAGGGAAACCGGCGGCAGCTCCTACAATGAGCAGTTCTTC.

This clonotype was recorded a few times. The rearrangement uses TRBV27 and TRBJ1-1, with no clear D. The CDR3 spans 16 residues. Germline V CDR1 and CDR2: MNHEY, SMNVEV (reference sequence). Trimming pared 5 bases from V and 1 base from J, leaving 17 bases between. This chain's CDR3 is CASSPEGWGRNTEAFF. The CDR3 DNA reads TGTGCCAGCAGTCCAGAAGGGTGGGGTAGGAACACTGAAGCTTTCTTT.

The chain couples TRBV15 to TRBJ2-3, with 11 bases lining up with TRBD2. Germline trimming cut 5 bases from V and 2 bases from J; bases unmatched to any gene: 15. This CDR3 spans 19 amino acids. The germline V gene has CDR1 LNHNV and CDR2 YYDKDF (reference sequence). CDR3 DNA: TGTGCCACCAGCGGGGGTAGCGGGAGGGCGACGAGACCCACAGATACGCAGTATTTT. Amino acid sequence: CATSGGSGRATRPTDTQYF.

This clonotype has a count of ten or more. The chain is built from TRBV14 and TRBJ2-5, with D possibly TRBD1 on 5 matching bases. Germline V CDR1 and CDR2: SGHDN, FVKESK. Trimming pared 0 bases from V and 10 bases from J, leaving 12 bases between. CDR3 length equals 13 residues. The CDR3 sequence: CASSQDPRESQYF. As DNA, the CDR3 is TGTGCCAGCAGCCAAGATCCCAGGGAAAGCCAGTACTTC.

This clonotype has a count of ten or more. The chain links TRBV27 to TRBJ2-7; TRBD1 agrees at 7 bases. Germline trimming cut 5 bases from V and 6 bases from J; bases unmatched to any gene: 10. The length of the CDR3 is 14 residues. Germline lookup yields CDR1 MNHEY and CDR2 SMNVEV (reference sequence). The CDR3 DNA reads TGTGCCAGCAGTGTCGACAGGGTTCCTCTCGAGCAGTACTTC. It translates to CASSVDRVPLEQYF.

The sample holds a few counts of this clonotype. The chain carries TRBV20-1 and TRBJ2-1; 9 nucleotides agree with TRBD2. The CDR3 loop spans 16 amino acids. V lost 4 bases, J lost 4 bases, and 11 bases stayed unmatched. CDR1 and CDR2 from the germline V gene are DFQATT and SNEGSKA (reference sequence). CDR3 in DNA: TGCAGTGCTAACGCCCCCGGGACTAGCAGTTACAATGAGCAGTTCTTC. Translated: CSANAPGTSSYNEQFF.